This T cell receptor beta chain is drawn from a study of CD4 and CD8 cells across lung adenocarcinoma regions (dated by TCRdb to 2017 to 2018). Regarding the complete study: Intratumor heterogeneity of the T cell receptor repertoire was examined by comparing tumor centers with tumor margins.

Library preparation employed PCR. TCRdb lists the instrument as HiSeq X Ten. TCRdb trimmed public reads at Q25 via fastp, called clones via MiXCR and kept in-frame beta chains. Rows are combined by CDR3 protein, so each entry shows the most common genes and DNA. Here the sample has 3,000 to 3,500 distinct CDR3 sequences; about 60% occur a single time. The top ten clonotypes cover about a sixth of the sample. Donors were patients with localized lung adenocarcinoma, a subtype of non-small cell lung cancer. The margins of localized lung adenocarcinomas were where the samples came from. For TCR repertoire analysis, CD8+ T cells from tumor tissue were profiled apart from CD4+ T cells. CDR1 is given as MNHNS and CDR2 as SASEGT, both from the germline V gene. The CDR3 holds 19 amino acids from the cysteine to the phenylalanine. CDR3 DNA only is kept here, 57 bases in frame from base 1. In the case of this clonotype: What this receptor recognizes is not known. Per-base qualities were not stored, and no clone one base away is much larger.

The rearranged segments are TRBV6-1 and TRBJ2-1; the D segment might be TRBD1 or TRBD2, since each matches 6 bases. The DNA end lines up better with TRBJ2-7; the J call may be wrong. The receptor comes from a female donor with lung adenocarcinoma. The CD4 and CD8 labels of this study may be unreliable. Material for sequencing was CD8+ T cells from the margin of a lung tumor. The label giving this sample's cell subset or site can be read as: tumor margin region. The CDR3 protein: CASRSAPGGGKGDTDTQYF. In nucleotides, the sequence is TGTGCCAGCAGGTCCGCCCCGGGCGGCGGGAAAGGGGACACAGATACGCAGTACTTC.